The clone carrying this T cell receptor beta chain is categorized as large (0.1 to 1%). Its cognate antigen is unknown. Sorting of live CD3+CD8+TCRalphabeta+ cells by PD-1 and/or TIGIT gave four subsets. The source of the sample is a study of circulating CD8 cells and anti-PD-1 response in melanoma. Trimming shortened V by 0 bases and J by 2 bases, and 21 bases separated the two germline ends. Germline values: CDR1 MNHEY, CDR2 SMNVEV (reference sequence). The CDR3 covers 19 residues. General study points: Under 7% of TRB clonotypes were shared between subsets at M1. TIGIT repertoires were least diverse, DNEG repertoires most diverse.

Using roughly 14 ng of total RNA, TCR libraries were made with the QIAseq Immune Repertoire TCR panel. Via MiXCR, TCRdb re-called the reads, giving one row per CDR3 protein. This table holds around 440 distinct CDR3 sequences, roughly a tenth found once. The starting material was CD8+ T cells from PBMCs, obtained at baseline or after one month of anti-PD-1 therapy (not recorded which). The sequence came from a human donor with melanoma. V and J are TRBV27 and TRBJ2-3; D possibly matches TRBD1 or TRBD2 (6 bases each). CDR3 residues: CASSLSPPRVGGNTDTQYF. CDR3 DNA sequence: TGTGCCAGCAGTTTATCGCCCCCTAGGGTGGGGGGCAACACAGATACGCAGTATTTT.